This is a list of T cell receptor beta chains from one sample in a study of beta chain features in type 1 diabetes. Assay: immunoSEQ multiplex PCR; the TCRdb copy retains only in-frame clones and omits some. The sample lists 150,000 to 200,000 clones; almost 65% were seen once. Sequenced sample: naive CD4+ T cells from blood. The receptors shown here come from a man aged 30 to 45 with type 1 diabetes. Both conserved end residues are part of each CDR3. D genes are given only for firm matches. For some rows the clone size is stated as once, few or many, or as a class when expanded; others skip it.

V: TRBV28; J: TRBJ2-5; size: NA; D: NA; CDR3: CASSLPEQETQYF; DNA: TGTGCCAGCAGTTTGCCGGAACAGGAGACCCAGTACTTC
V: TRBV28; J: TRBJ2-3; size: few; D: TRBD2; CDR3: CASSRGGTDTQYF; DNA: TGTGCCAGCAGTCGGGGGGGCACAGATACGCAGTATTTT
V: TRBV11-2; J: TRBJ2-6; size: NA; D: TRBD2; CDR3: CASSSPSGLISGANVLTF; DNA: TGTGCCAGCAGCTCGCCTAGCGGGCTCATCTCTGGGGCCAACGTCCTGACTTTC
V: TRBV9; J: TRBJ2-5; size: NA; D: NA; CDR3: CASSSHYRETQYF; DNA: TGTGCCAGCAGCTCCCACTACAGGGAGACCCAGTACTTC
V: TRBV7-2; J: TRBJ2-1; size: NA; D: NA; CDR3: CASSFGRNNEQFF; DNA: TGTGCCAGCAGCTTTGGCCGGAACAATGAGCAGTTCTTC
V: TRBV29-1; J: TRBJ2-7; size: few; D: NA; CDR3: CSVTGLTYEQYF; DNA: TGCAGCGTTACAGGGCTGACCTACGAGCAGTACTTC
V: TRBV7-9; J: TRBJ2-7; size: NA; D: NA; CDR3: CASSFGQIYEQYF; DNA: TGTGCCAGCAGCTTCGGACAGATCTACGAGCAGTACTTC
V: TRBV27; J: TRBJ2-6; size: few; D: NA; CDR3: CASRNGPSGANVLTF; DNA: TGTGCCAGCAGAAACGGCCCGAGTGGGGCCAACGTCCTGACTTTC
V: TRBV28; J: TRBJ1-2; size: once; D: NA; CDR3: CASSLLSNSYGYTF; DNA: TGTGCCAGCAGTTTACTGAGTAACAGCTATGGCTACACCTTC
V: TRBV5-4; J: TRBJ2-3; size: NA; D: NA; CDR3: CASSYGGSTDTQYF; DNA: TGTGCCAGCAGCTATGGGGGCAGCACAGATACGCAGTATTTT
V: TRBV30; J: TRBJ2-4; size: NA; D: NA; CDR3: CAWDSPGPRIQYF; DNA: TGTGCCTGGGACTCGCCGGGACCCCGCATTCAGTACTTC
V: TRBV28; J: TRBJ1-6; size: once; D: NA; CDR3: CASISGSDNSPLHF; DNA: TGTGCCAGCATCTCCGGGTCAGATAATTCACCCCTCCACTTT
V: TRBV29-1; J: TRBJ1-1; size: NA; D: NA; CDR3: CSALMNTEAFF; DNA: TGCAGCGCCCTCATGAACACTGAAGCTTTCTTT
V: TRBV28; J: TRBJ2-1; size: NA; D: NA; CDR3: CASNSGLNEQFF; DNA: TGTGCCAGCAACTCTGGACTCAATGAGCAGTTCTTC
V: TRBV7-9; J: TRBJ2-1; size: NA; D: NA; CDR3: CASSHGGAGNEQFF; DNA: TGTGCCAGCAGCCACGGAGGGGCAGGGAATGAGCAGTTCTTC
V: TRBV7-9; J: TRBJ1-6; size: NA; D: NA; CDR3: CASSLGFSPLHF; DNA: TGTGCCAGCAGCTTAGGGTTTTCACCCCTCCACTTT
V: TRBV27; J: TRBJ1-2; size: NA; D: NA; CDR3: CASSPRDLTSYTF; DNA: TGTGCCAGCAGTCCACGCGACCTTACAAGCTACACCTTC
V: TRBV6-5; J: TRBJ1-4; size: once; D: NA; CDR3: CASSNTATNEKLFF; DNA: TGTGCCAGCAGTAACACAGCAACTAATGAAAAACTGTTTTTT
V: TRBV7-2; J: TRBJ2-3; size: NA; D: NA; CDR3: CASSPEGGSAQYF; DNA: TGTGCCAGCAGCCCCGAAGGGGGTAGTGCGCAGTATTTT
V: TRBV29-1; J: TRBJ1-1; size: NA; D: NA; CDR3: CSVRRQNTEAFF; DNA: TGCAGCGTTCGACGGCAGAACACTGAAGCTTTCTTT
V: TRBV30; J: TRBJ2-3; size: NA; D: NA; CDR3: CAVEKTGNTDTQYF; DNA: TGTGCCGTGGAAAAAACTGGTAACACAGATACGCAGTATTTT
V: TRBV7-9; J: TRBJ2-3; size: NA; D: TRBD1; CDR3: CASSKDRVLDTQYF; DNA: TGTGCCAGCAGCAAGGACAGGGTGCTAGATACGCAGTATTTT
V: TRBV9; J: TRBJ1-3; size: few; D: NA; CDR3: CASSPDSISGNTIYF; DNA: TGTGCCAGCAGCCCGGACAGCATCTCTGGAAACACCATATATTTT
V: TRBV10-3; J: TRBJ2-3; size: few; D: NA; CDR3: CAISESGPGGADTQYF; DNA: TGTGCCATCAGTGAGTCGGGGCCTGGGGGCGCAGATACGCAGTATTTT
V: TRBV9; J: TRBJ2-2; size: NA; D: NA; CDR3: CASSAESRGTGELFF; DNA: TGTGCCAGCAGCGCTGAAAGCAGGGGCACCGGGGAGCTGTTTTTT
V: TRBV7-9; J: TRBJ2-5; size: NA; D: NA; CDR3: CASSLAGSETQYF; DNA: TGTGCCAGCAGCTTAGCGGGGTCGGAGACCCAGTACTTC
V: TRBV15; J: TRBJ1-6; size: NA; D: NA; CDR3: CATSREGPAGNSPLHF; DNA: TGTGCCACCAGCAGAGAAGGCCCGGCGGGGAATTCACCCCTCCACTTT
V: TRBV7-9; J: TRBJ2-3; size: NA; D: NA; CDR3: CASSLGTIDTQYF; DNA: TGTGCCAGCAGCTTAGGGACAATCGATACGCAGTATTTT
V: TRBV5-8; J: TRBJ2-1; size: NA; D: TRBD1; CDR3: CATSGGQGAVGEQFF; DNA: TGTGCCACCTCTGGGGGACAGGGGGCCGTGGGGGAGCAGTTCTTC
V: TRBV23-1; J: TRBJ2-2; size: NA; D: NA; CDR3: CASSQSNSLYTGELFF; DNA: TGCGCCAGCAGTCAATCGAACAGCCTTTACACCGGGGAGCTGTTTTTT
V: TRBV29-1; J: TRBJ2-1; size: NA; D: TRBD2; CDR3: CSVEIGTSGGSEQFF; DNA: TGCAGCGTTGAGATCGGGACTAGCGGGGGTTCCGAGCAGTTCTTC
V: TRBV29-1; J: TRBJ2-3; size: NA; D: TRBD2; CDR3: CSAGTSDYTDTQYF; DNA: TGCAGCGCCGGGACTAGTGACTACACAGATACGCAGTATTTT
V: TRBV11-2; J: TRBJ2-1; size: NA; D: NA; CDR3: CASSVTPDYNEQFF; DNA: TGTGCCAGCAGCGTGACACCCGACTACAATGAGCAGTTCTTC
V: TRBV7-2; J: TRBJ2-4; size: few; D: TRBD1; CDR3: CASSSWTGTNIQYF; DNA: TGTGCCAGCAGCTCCTGGACAGGGACGAACATTCAGTACTTC
V: TRBV29-1; J: TRBJ2-3; size: NA; D: NA; CDR3: CSVEASGAGTQYF; DNA: TGCAGCGTTGAAGCCTCCGGGGCGGGTACGCAGTATTTT
V: TRBV5-1; J: TRBJ1-1; size: NA; D: NA; CDR3: CASSSNAEAFF; DNA: TGCGCCAGCAGCTCAAACGCTGAAGCTTTCTTT
V: TRBV29-1; J: TRBJ2-7; size: NA; D: NA; CDR3: CSVEPGVRYEQYF; DNA: TGCAGCGTTGAACCGGGGGTTCGGTACGAGCAGTACTTC
V: TRBV7-9; J: TRBJ2-7; size: NA; D: NA; CDR3: CASSRQAYEQYF; DNA: TGTGCCAGCAGCCGACAGGCCTACGAGCAGTACTTC
V: TRBV4-3; J: TRBJ1-6; size: NA; D: NA; CDR3: CASSPRDGNSPLHF; DNA: TGCGCCAGCAGCCCTCGGGACGGAAATTCACCCCTCCACTTT
V: TRBV13; J: TRBJ2-1; size: NA; D: TRBD1; CDR3: CASSRDRDEVNEQFF; DNA: TGTGCCAGCAGCCGGGACAGGGATGAGGTCAATGAGCAGTTCTTC
V: TRBV13; J: TRBJ2-2; size: NA; D: NA; CDR3: CASSLTSPTGELFF; DNA: TGTGCCAGCAGCTTAACGAGCCCCACCGGGGAGCTGTTTTTT
V: TRBV7-8; J: TRBJ1-6; size: once; D: NA; CDR3: CASSLARGYNSPLHF; DNA: TGTGCCAGCAGCTTAGCTCGGGGGTACAATTCACCCCTCCACTTT
V: TRBV27; J: TRBJ2-7; size: NA; D: NA; CDR3: CASSLLSSYEQYF; DNA: TGTGCCAGCAGTTTGCTCAGCTCCTACGAGCAGTACTTC
V: TRBV29-1; J: TRBJ2-2; size: NA; D: NA; CDR3: CSANGDANTGELFF; DNA: TGCAGCGCTAACGGGGACGCGAACACCGGGGAGCTGTTTTTT
V: TRBV29-1; J: TRBJ2-7; size: few; D: NA; CDR3: CSASASSYEQYF; DNA: TGCAGCGCATCAGCGAGCTCCTACGAGCAGTACTTC
V: TRBV7-9; J: TRBJ1-5; size: NA; D: TRBD1; CDR3: CASSGQGVGNQPQHF; DNA: TGTGCCAGCAGCGGACAGGGGGTAGGCAATCAGCCCCAGCATTTT
V: TRBV5-4; J: TRBJ2-5; size: NA; D: TRBD1; CDR3: CASSGRDRGQETQYF; DNA: TGTGCCAGCAGCGGGCGGGACAGGGGACAAGAGACCCAGTACTTC
V: TRBV2; J: TRBJ2-1; size: NA; D: NA; CDR3: CASSEGSYEQFF; DNA: TGTGCCAGCAGTGAAGGGTCGTATGAGCAGTTCTTC
V: TRBV6-5; J: TRBJ2-7; size: few; D: NA; CDR3: CASSYSSQARVEQYF; DNA: TGTGCCAGCAGTTACTCATCTCAGGCTAGAGTCGAGCAGTACTTC
V: TRBV7-9; J: TRBJ2-3; size: NA; D: NA; CDR3: CASTDTQYF; DNA: TGTGCCAGCACAGATACGCAGTATTTT
V: TRBV10-3; J: TRBJ2-5; size: few; D: NA; CDR3: CAISEGFETQYF; DNA: TGTGCCATCAGTGAGGGCTTCGAGACCCAGTACTTC
V: TRBV9; J: TRBJ2-7; size: NA; D: NA; CDR3: CASSVVATGQGEQYF; DNA: TGTGCCAGCAGCGTAGTCGCCACAGGGCAAGGCGAGCAGTACTTC
V: TRBV25-1; J: TRBJ2-7; size: NA; D: TRBD1; CDR3: CASSDPDRAYEQYF; DNA: TGTGCCAGCAGTGATCCGGACAGGGCCTACGAGCAGTACTTC
V: TRBV7-2; J: TRBJ1-4; size: NA; D: TRBD1; CDR3: CASSETGGSEKLFF; DNA: TGTGCCAGCAGTGAAACAGGGGGCAGTGAAAAACTGTTTTTT
V: TRBV5-4; J: TRBJ2-3; size: NA; D: NA; CDR3: CASSQGPKPTDTQYF; DNA: TGTGCCAGCAGCCAGGGACCGAAGCCCACAGATACGCAGTATTTT
V: TRBV9; J: TRBJ2-3; size: NA; D: TRBD2; CDR3: CASSVVASGGDTQYF; DNA: TGTGCCAGCAGCGTAGTGGCTAGCGGGGGAGATACGCAGTATTTT